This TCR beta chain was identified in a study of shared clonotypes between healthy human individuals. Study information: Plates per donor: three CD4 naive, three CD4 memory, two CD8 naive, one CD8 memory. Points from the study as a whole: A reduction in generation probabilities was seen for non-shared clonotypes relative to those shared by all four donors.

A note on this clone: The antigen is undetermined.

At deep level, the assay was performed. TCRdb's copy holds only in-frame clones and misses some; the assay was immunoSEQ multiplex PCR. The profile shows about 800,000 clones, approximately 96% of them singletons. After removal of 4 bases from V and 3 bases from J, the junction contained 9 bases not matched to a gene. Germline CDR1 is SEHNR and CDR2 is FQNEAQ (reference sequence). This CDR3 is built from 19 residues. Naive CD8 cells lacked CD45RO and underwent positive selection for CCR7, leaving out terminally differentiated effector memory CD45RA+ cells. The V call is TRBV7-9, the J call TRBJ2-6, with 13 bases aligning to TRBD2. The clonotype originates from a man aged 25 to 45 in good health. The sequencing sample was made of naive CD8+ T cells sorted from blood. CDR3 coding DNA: TGTGCCAGCAGCTCCCGGACTAGCGGGAGTCACAATGGGGCCAACGTCCTGACTTTC. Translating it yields CASSSRTSGSHNGANVLTF. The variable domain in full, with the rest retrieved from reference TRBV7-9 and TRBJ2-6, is DTGVSQNPRHKITKRGQNVTFRCDPISEHNRLYWYRQTLGQGPEFLTYFQNEAQLEKSRLLSDRFSAERPKGSFSTLEIQRTEQGDSAMYLCASSSRTSGSHNGANVLTFGAGSRLTVL.